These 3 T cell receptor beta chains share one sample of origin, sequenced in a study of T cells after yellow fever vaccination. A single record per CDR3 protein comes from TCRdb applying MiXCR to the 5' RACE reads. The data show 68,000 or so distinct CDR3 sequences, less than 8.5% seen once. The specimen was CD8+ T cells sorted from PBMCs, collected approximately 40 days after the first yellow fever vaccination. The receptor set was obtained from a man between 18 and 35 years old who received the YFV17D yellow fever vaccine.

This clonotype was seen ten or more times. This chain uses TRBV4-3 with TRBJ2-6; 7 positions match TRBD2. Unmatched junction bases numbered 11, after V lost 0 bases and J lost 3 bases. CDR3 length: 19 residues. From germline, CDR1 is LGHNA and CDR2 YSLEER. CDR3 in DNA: TGCGCCAGCAGCCAAGATGATTGGGGGGGGTTTAATGGGGCCAACGTCCTGACTTTC. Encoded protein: CASSQDDWGGFNGANVLTF.

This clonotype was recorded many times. In nucleotides, the CDR3 is TGCGCCAGCAGCTACGATGTCGGAACGGATTCACCCCTCCACTTT. Encoded protein: CASSYDVGTDSPLHF. The V call is TRBV4-3, the J call TRBJ1-6; D is ambiguous. V lost 5 bases to trimming and J lost 8 bases, with 16 bases between them. This CDR3 has 15 amino acids. CDR1 and CDR2 from the germline V gene are LGHNA and YSLEER.

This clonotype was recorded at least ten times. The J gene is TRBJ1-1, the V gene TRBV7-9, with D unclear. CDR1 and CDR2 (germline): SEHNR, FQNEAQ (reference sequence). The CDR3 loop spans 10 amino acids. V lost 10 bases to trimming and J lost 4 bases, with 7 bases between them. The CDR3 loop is CATEITEAFF. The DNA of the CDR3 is TGTGCCACCGAAATCACTGAAGCTTTCTTT.